This is a list of T cell receptor beta chains from one sample in a study of T cell responses to AZD1222 COVID-19 vaccine. Data came from immunoSEQ multiplex PCR; TCRdb stores just in-frame clones and leaves some out. The sample holds 82,000 or so clones, more than 85% seen once. Sequences were derived from peripheral blood, sampled on day 0 of AZD1222 vaccination. The receptor source for this set is an adult in good health. CDR3s include the opening cysteine and the closing phenylalanine or tryptophan. A D gene is named only where the DNA matches it firmly. Size is stated for part of the rows, as once, few or many counts, or as a class when the clone is expanded.

D: -
V: TRBV11-1
J: TRBJ2-7
size: -
CDR3: CASSLSIVYEQYF
DNA: TGTGCCAGCAGCTTAAGTATCGTCTACGAGCAGTACTTC

D: TRBD2
V: TRBV4-2
J: TRBJ2-5
size: -
CDR3: CASSKGTSGGAKETQYF
DNA: TGTGCCAGCAGCAAAGGGACTAGCGGGGGGGCTAAGGAGACCCAGTACTTC

D: -
V: TRBV5-6
J: TRBJ2-5
size: -
CDR3: CASSFHIRGIGETQYF
DNA: TGTGCCAGCAGCTTTCACATCCGGGGCATCGGGGAGACCCAGTACTTC

D: TRBD2
V: TRBV7-8
J: TRBJ2-3
size: -
CDR3: CASSYPGLIGTDTQYF
DNA: TGTGCCAGCAGCTACCCGGGACTAATAGGTACAGATACGCAGTATTTT

D: -
V: TRBV5-4
J: TRBJ2-7
size: once
CDR3: CASSFGSSYEQYF
DNA: TGTGCCAGCAGCTTCGGGAGCTCCTACGAGCAGTACTTC

D: -
V: TRBV7-9
J: TRBJ2-1
size: once
CDR3: CASSLTDWVTGRSPNEQFF
DNA: TGTGCCAGCAGCTTAACTGATTGGGTGACAGGGAGGTCCCCCAATGAGCAGTTCTTC

D: TRBD1
V: TRBV3-1/TRBV3-2
J: TRBJ1-6
size: once
CDR3: CASSQGTGFSPLHF
DNA: TGTGCCAGCAGCCAAGGGACAGGGTTTTCACCCCTCCACTTT

D: TRBD1
V: TRBV13
J: TRBJ1-2
size: -
CDR3: CASSADRGRYGYTF
DNA: TGTGCCAGCAGCGCAGACAGGGGCCGCTATGGCTACACCTTC

D: -
V: TRBV27
J: TRBJ2-1
size: -
CDR3: CASSLRWDNEQFF
DNA: TGTGCCAGCAGTTTGCGGTGGGACAATGAGCAGTTCTTC

D: -
V: TRBV12-3/TRBV12-4
J: TRBJ2-1
size: -
CDR3: CAAQGFSNEQFF
DNA: TGTGCCGCACAAGGGTTTTCGAATGAGCAGTTCTTC

D: -
V: TRBV18
J: TRBJ1-2
size: -
CDR3: CASSSPSEVNYGYTF
DNA: TGTGCCAGCTCATCACCTAGCGAGGTAAACTATGGCTACACCTTC